The sequence of this TCR beta chain was determined in a study of T cells in Graves' hyperthyroidism and ophthalmopathy. General study results and limits: Ophthalmopathy cases were set apart from stable hyperthyroidism by a 13 V-J model. Model predictions of ophthalmopathy came a median approximately 6.2 months before onset. Most thyroid clonotypes that were expanded above 0.001 also turned up in blood.

Stability of Graves' hyperthyroidism was defined as absent ophthalmopathy progression within 18 months. CDR1 and CDR2 from the germline V gene are LGHDT and YNNKEL (reference sequence). The CDR3 is 16 amino acids. The trim removed 1 base at V and 3 bases at J, leaving 8 bases unmatched. This clonotype was picked up many times. The antigen remains unidentified. What was amplified from RNA transcripts were TCR beta CDR3 regions. An initial round of RT-PCR targeting the TCR CDR3 relied on the HTBI primer set. TCRdb processed the multiplex PCR reads anew with MiXCR; each CDR3 protein has one entry. The table has more than 350,000 distinct CDR3 sequences, about 15% seen once; the top ten hold 32%.

The specimen sequenced was blood. The sequence was obtained from a woman aged 30 to 39 with Graves' hyperthyroidism. The chain couples TRBV3-1 to TRBJ2-7; TRBD2 matches at 8 bases. For the CDR3, the DNA is TGTGCCAGCAGCCAAGGGGCGCGGGGGGTTGGCTACGAGCAGTACTTC. Translated, it gives CASSQGARGVGYEQYF.